A selection of T cell receptor beta chains follows, all from one sample in a study of CD8 T cells in Susac syndrome. TCRdb reprocessed the immunoSEQ multiplex PCR reads with MiXCR, giving one entry per CDR3 protein. This table holds over 200,000 distinct CDR3 sequences, approximately 95% found once. The source material was CD4+ T cells from PBMCs. These receptors were obtained from a human donor with multiple sclerosis. CDR3s include the opening cysteine and the closing phenylalanine or tryptophan. Fields, in order: clone size, J gene, V gene, D gene, CDR3 length, CDR3 DNA, CDR3 protein. A D gene is named only where the DNA matches it firmly. A clone size is listed for some rows: how often the clone was seen (once, few, many), or a class if it is expanded.

size: .
J: TRBJ2-7
V: TRBV2
D: .
length: 11
DNA: TGTGCCAGTCGCGGGTTCGACGAGCAGTACTTC
CDR3: CASRGFDEQYF

size: .
J: TRBJ1-1
V: TRBV11-2
D: TRBD1
length: 14
DNA: TGTGCCAGCAGTGACCACAGGGGGCTTACTGAAGCTTTCTTT
CDR3: CASSDHRGLTEAFF

size: .
J: TRBJ2-3
V: TRBV9
D: TRBD1
length: 16
DNA: TGTGCCAGCAGCGCCCATAGGGCAGGGGGTATAGATACGCAGTATTTT
CDR3: CASSAHRAGGIDTQYF

size: .
J: TRBJ2-1
V: TRBV7-7
D: .
length: 15
DNA: TGTGCTAGCAGCTTCATGGCAGGGGAGGTCTATGAGCAGTTCTTC
CDR3: CASSFMAGEVYEQFF

size: .
J: TRBJ1-6
V: TRBV25-1
D: .
length: 16
DNA: TGTGCCAGCAGTGCCGGGGCGGGTGGTTTAGGTTCACCCCTCCACTTT
CDR3: CASSAGAGGLGSPLHF

size: .
J: TRBJ2-7
V: TRBV25-1
D: .
length: 13
DNA: TGTGCCAGCAGTGAATTTGGGGACTACGAGCAGTACTTC
CDR3: CASSEFGDYEQYF

size: .
J: TRBJ1-4
V: TRBV9
D: .
length: 15
DNA: TGTGCCAGCAGCGCCTATTCGGGGGTTAATGAAAAACTGTTTTTT
CDR3: CASSAYSGVNEKLFF

size: .
J: TRBJ1-2
V: TRBV12-3/TRBV12-4
D: .
length: 14
DNA: TGTGCCAGCAGCCGACGGACGGGGACCTATGGCTACACCTTC
CDR3: CASSRRTGTYGYTF

size: .
J: TRBJ1-2
V: TRBV15
D: .
length: 14
DNA: TGTGCCACCAGCAGAGACCCGGGGGCGAGTGGCTACACCTTC
CDR3: CATSRDPGASGYTF

size: .
J: TRBJ2-3
V: TRBV20-1
D: .
length: 12
DNA: TGCAGTGCTAGTCGAGGGCCAGATACGCAGTATTTT
CDR3: CSASRGPDTQYF

size: once
J: TRBJ2-3
V: TRBV11-2
D: TRBD2
length: 16
DNA: TGTGCCAGCAGCTCTGGAAGAGCGGGGGGCACAGATACGCAGTATTTT
CDR3: CASSSGRAGGTDTQYF

size: once
J: TRBJ2-5
V: TRBV4-2
D: .
length: 14
DNA: TGTGCCAGCAGCCAAGGGGGAAGCGAGGGGACCCAGTACTTC
CDR3: CASSQGGSEGTQYF

size: .
J: TRBJ1-1
V: TRBV27
D: .
length: 14
DNA: TGTGCCAGCAGTTTTTCGGGGCAAGGCACTGAAGCTTTCTTT
CDR3: CASSFSGQGTEAFF

size: .
J: TRBJ1-6
V: TRBV6-1
D: .
length: 17
DNA: TGTGCCAGCAGTCCTGGGGAATTTAGCTCCTATAATTCACCCCTCCACTTT
CDR3: CASSPGEFSSYNSPLHF

size: .
J: TRBJ1-2
V: TRBV9
D: TRBD1
length: 14
DNA: TGTGCCAGCAGCGTCCACAGGGGGAACTATGGCTACACCTTC
CDR3: CASSVHRGNYGYTF

size: .
J: TRBJ2-1
V: TRBV5-6
D: .
length: 15
DNA: TGTGCCAGCAGCCAAAGAGTGGACTCCTACAATGAGCAGTTCTTC
CDR3: CASSQRVDSYNEQFF

size: .
J: TRBJ1-2
V: TRBV29-1
D: .
length: 11
DNA: TGCAGCGTTGAAATCGGGTATGGCTACACCTTC
CDR3: CSVEIGYGYTF

size: .
J: TRBJ2-7
V: TRBV23-1
D: .
length: 16
DNA: TGCGCCAGCAGTCATATGAGGCCAGCTCCGTCCTACGAGCAGTACTTC
CDR3: CASSHMRPAPSYEQYF

size: .
J: TRBJ2-7
V: TRBV20-1
D: TRBD2
length: 15
DNA: TGCAGTGCTCCGCGACTAGCGGGGGCCTCCTACGAGCAGTACTTC
CDR3: CSAPRLAGASYEQYF

size: .
J: TRBJ2-7
V: TRBV9
D: .
length: 13
DNA: TGTGCCAGCAGCGCAGGATCCCTTTTCGAGCAGTACTTC
CDR3: CASSAGSLFEQYF

size: .
J: TRBJ1-2
V: TRBV6-2/TRBV6-3
D: TRBD1
length: 11
DNA: TGTGCCAGCAGTCCCGGGACAGTCTACACCTTC
CDR3: CASSPGTVYTF

size: few
J: TRBJ1-5
V: TRBV7-2
D: .
length: 15
DNA: TGTGCCAGCAGCTTAGCGGGGGGTCTCGGTCAGCCCCAGCATTTT
CDR3: CASSLAGGLGQPQHF

size: once
J: TRBJ1-5
V: TRBV3-1
D: .
length: 14
DNA: TGTGCCAGCAGCCAAGGACGGCAGTTCCAGCCCCAGCATTTT
CDR3: CASSQGRQFQPQHF

size: once
J: TRBJ2-3
V: TRBV7-9
D: TRBD2
length: 16
DNA: TGTGCCAGCAGCCTGGGACTAGCGGATTTCACAGATACGCAGTATTTT
CDR3: CASSLGLADFTDTQYF

size: .
J: TRBJ1-5
V: TRBV19
D: .
length: 13
DNA: TGTGCCAGTAGTGGGGGTTACAATCAGCCCCAGCATTTT
CDR3: CASSGGYNQPQHF

size: .
J: TRBJ2-7
V: TRBV6-6
D: .
length: 15
DNA: TGTGCCAGCAGTCGGACGGGACTCGCAACCTACGAGCAGTACTTC
CDR3: CASSRTGLATYEQYF

size: .
J: TRBJ2-7
V: TRBV29-1
D: .
length: 13
DNA: TGCAGCGCCTGGCTCAGGGGGGTAGCCGAGCAGTACTTC
CDR3: CSAWLRGVAEQYF

size: .
J: TRBJ2-1
V: TRBV12-5
D: .
length: 14
DNA: TGTGCTACCCGCTTATGGGCAGGGCGGAATGAGCAGTTCTTC
CDR3: CATRLWAGRNEQFF

size: .
J: TRBJ1-1
V: TRBV29-1
D: .
length: 11
DNA: TGCAGCGTTAACCCGGGCCCTAAGGCTTTCTTT
CDR3: CSVNPGPKAFF